The rows below give T cell receptor beta chains drawn from one sample of a study of cytomegalovirus exposure and HLA in healthy donors. Assay: immunoSEQ multiplex PCR; the TCRdb copy retains only in-frame clones and omits some. The sample holds approximately 260,000 clones; 80% to 90% are singletons and the top ten take 1%. Source material: PBMCs. Source of these receptors: a woman aged 18 to 35 in good health and CMV-seronegative. The CDR3 runs from the conserved cysteine through the conserved F or W. A D gene is named only where the DNA matches it firmly. A row's size may be missing; if present it is once, few, many or a size class.

abundance: .; d_gene: .; j_gene: TRBJ2-5; v_gene: TRBV7-6; CDR3aa: CASSLGGGTQQETQYF; CDR3nt: TGTGCCAGCAGCTTAGGGGGAGGGACACAGCAAGAGACCCAGTACTTC
abundance: .; d_gene: TRBD1; j_gene: TRBJ2-3; v_gene: TRBV4-3; CDR3aa: CASSRGQGTDTQYF; CDR3nt: TGCGCCAGCAGCCGAGGACAGGGCACAGATACGCAGTATTTT
abundance: .; d_gene: TRBD1; j_gene: TRBJ2-1; v_gene: TRBV27; CDR3aa: CASSLPRQGANEQFF; CDR3nt: TGTGCCAGCAGCCTCCCGAGACAGGGGGCGAATGAGCAGTTCTTC
abundance: .; d_gene: .; j_gene: TRBJ2-1; v_gene: TRBV12-2; CDR3aa: CASPLVAGCYNEQFF; CDR3nt: TGTGCAAGCCCCCTCGTAGCGGGGTGTTACAATGAGCAGTTCTTC
abundance: .; d_gene: TRBD1; j_gene: TRBJ1-2; v_gene: TRBV6-5; CDR3aa: CASSYSTGDPDYGYTF; CDR3nt: TGTGCCAGCAGTTACTCGACAGGGGACCCTGACTATGGCTACACCTTC
abundance: .; d_gene: TRBD2; j_gene: TRBJ2-7; v_gene: TRBV6-5; CDR3aa: CASSYSQPSGRSEQYF; CDR3nt: TGTGCCAGCAGTTACTCGCAACCTAGCGGGAGGAGCGAGCAGTACTTC
abundance: few; d_gene: TRBD1; j_gene: TRBJ2-7; v_gene: TRBV30; CDR3aa: CAWSSGTGNYEQYF; CDR3nt: TGTGCCTGGAGTTCCGGGACAGGGAACTACGAGCAGTACTTC
abundance: .; d_gene: .; j_gene: TRBJ1-4; v_gene: TRBV30; CDR3aa: CAWSEGQQKLFF; CDR3nt: TGTGCCTGGAGTGAGGGACAACAAAAACTGTTTTTT
abundance: .; d_gene: TRBD2; j_gene: TRBJ2-3; v_gene: TRBV7-9; CDR3aa: CASSLRVFMTSGSTDTQYF; CDR3nt: TGTGCCAGCAGCTTAAGAGTGTTTATGACTAGCGGAAGCACAGATACGCAGTATTTT
abundance: .; d_gene: .; j_gene: TRBJ1-5; v_gene: TRBV5-1; CDR3aa: CASSLGAPNYPQHF; CDR3nt: TGCGCCAGCAGCTTGGGGGCCCCCAATTACCCCCAGCATTTT
abundance: few; d_gene: TRBD1; j_gene: TRBJ1-2; v_gene: TRBV7-2; CDR3aa: CASSLSTGGAQGGYTF; CDR3nt: TGTGCCAGCAGCTTATCTACAGGGGGCGCTCAAGGTGGCTACACCTTC
abundance: .; d_gene: TRBD2; j_gene: TRBJ2-1; v_gene: TRBV19; CDR3aa: CASSIVASGVYNEQFF; CDR3nt: TGTGCCAGTAGTATAGTGGCTAGCGGGGTTTACAATGAGCAGTTCTTC
abundance: once; d_gene: TRBD2; j_gene: TRBJ2-1; v_gene: TRBV12-5; CDR3aa: CASGFGGRTSYNEQFF; CDR3nt: TGTGCTAGTGGTTTCGGCGGGAGGACGTCCTACAATGAGCAGTTCTTC
abundance: .; d_gene: .; j_gene: TRBJ2-3; v_gene: TRBV5-1; CDR3aa: CASSLEQLTDTQYF; CDR3nt: TGCGCCAGCAGCTTGGAACAGCTCACAGATACGCAGTATTTT
abundance: .; d_gene: TRBD1; j_gene: TRBJ1-5; v_gene: TRBV27; CDR3aa: CASRRTDRGNQPQHF; CDR3nt: TGTGCCAGCAGGAGAACGGACAGGGGCAATCAGCCCCAGCATTTT
abundance: few; d_gene: TRBD1; j_gene: TRBJ2-7; v_gene: TRBV7-8; CDR3aa: CASSFSGQGTYEQYF; CDR3nt: TGTGCCAGCAGCTTTTCTGGACAGGGTACCTACGAGCAGTACTTC
abundance: .; d_gene: .; j_gene: TRBJ1-2; v_gene: TRBV27; CDR3aa: CASSLSGGGGGYTF; CDR3nt: TGTGCCAGCAGTTTATCCGGAGGAGGTGGCGGCTACACCTTC
abundance: .; d_gene: .; j_gene: TRBJ2-7; v_gene: TRBV2; CDR3aa: CASSEGVRDSYEQYF; CDR3nt: TGTGCCAGCAGTGAAGGCGTGAGGGACTCCTACGAGCAGTACTTC
abundance: .; d_gene: TRBD1; j_gene: TRBJ1-2; v_gene: TRBV6-6; CDR3aa: CASSPRTGGDYGYTF; CDR3nt: TGTGCCAGCAGCCCCAGGACAGGGGGTGACTATGGCTACACCTTC
abundance: .; d_gene: TRBD1; j_gene: TRBJ1-2; v_gene: TRBV7-9; CDR3aa: CASSLGGLDRGNGYTF; CDR3nt: TGTGCCAGCAGCTTAGGGGGGCTGGACAGGGGGAATGGCTACACCTTC
abundance: .; d_gene: TRBD2; j_gene: TRBJ2-5; v_gene: TRBV13; CDR3aa: CASSLGLVAGGQETQYF; CDR3nt: TGTGCCAGCAGCTTAGGCCTCGTAGCGGGGGGACAAGAGACCCAGTACTTC
abundance: .; d_gene: TRBD1; j_gene: TRBJ2-7; v_gene: TRBV25-1; CDR3aa: CASSEFRDRAYEQYF; CDR3nt: TGTGCCAGCAGTGAATTCCGGGACAGGGCCTACGAGCAGTACTTC
abundance: .; d_gene: .; j_gene: TRBJ2-1; v_gene: TRBV27; CDR3aa: CATCTQGLGYNEQFF; CDR3nt: TGTGCCACCTGCACCCAGGGTCTGGGGTACAATGAGCAGTTCTTC
abundance: .; d_gene: .; j_gene: TRBJ1-4; v_gene: TRBV6-5; CDR3aa: CASSYSSTTNEKLFF; CDR3nt: TGTGCCAGCAGTTACTCCAGTACAACTAATGAAAAACTGTTTTTT
abundance: once; d_gene: .; j_gene: TRBJ2-7; v_gene: TRBV7-6; CDR3aa: CASSFGRLYEQYF; CDR3nt: TGTGCCAGCAGCTTCGGCAGGCTCTACGAGCAGTACTTC
abundance: .; d_gene: .; j_gene: TRBJ2-3; v_gene: TRBV28; CDR3aa: CASSRDSTGTDTQYF; CDR3nt: TGTGCCAGCAGCCGGGATAGTACAGGCACAGATACGCAGTATTTT
abundance: once; d_gene: .; j_gene: TRBJ1-1; v_gene: TRBV7-9; CDR3aa: CASSIKPRGTEAFF; CDR3nt: TGTGCCAGCAGTATCAAACCCAGGGGTACTGAAGCTTTCTTT
abundance: .; d_gene: TRBD2; j_gene: TRBJ2-1; v_gene: TRBV30; CDR3aa: CAWSVRLAGGLEQFF; CDR3nt: TGTGCCTGGAGTGTTCGACTAGCGGGAGGGCTTGAGCAGTTCTTC
abundance: .; d_gene: TRBD1; j_gene: TRBJ2-5; v_gene: TRBV30; CDR3aa: CAWGGQRGETQYF; CDR3nt: TGTGCCTGGGGGGGACAGCGTGGCGAGACCCAGTACTTC
abundance: .; d_gene: .; j_gene: TRBJ2-7; v_gene: TRBV19; CDR3aa: CASRGGGSYEQYF; CDR3nt: TGTGCCAGTCGGGGAGGCGGCTCCTACGAGCAGTACTTC
abundance: once; d_gene: TRBD2; j_gene: TRBJ2-2; v_gene: TRBV2; CDR3aa: CASGGLARSGELFF; CDR3nt: TGTGCCAGCGGCGGACTAGCGAGGTCCGGGGAGCTGTTTTTT
abundance: .; d_gene: TRBD1; j_gene: TRBJ1-1; v_gene: TRBV30; CDR3aa: CAWSGGQGGTEAFF; CDR3nt: TGTGCCTGGAGTGGGGGACAGGGAGGGACTGAAGCTTTCTTT
abundance: .; d_gene: .; j_gene: TRBJ1-1; v_gene: TRBV6-5; CDR3aa: CASSPPGQLNTEAFF; CDR3nt: TGTGCCAGCAGTCCACCGGGACAACTGAACACTGAAGCTTTCTTT
abundance: .; d_gene: TRBD1; j_gene: TRBJ1-1; v_gene: TRBV27; CDR3aa: CASIRTGNTEAFF; CDR3nt: TGTGCCAGTATAAGGACAGGTAACACTGAAGCTTTCTTT
abundance: .; d_gene: .; j_gene: TRBJ1-5; v_gene: TRBV29-1; CDR3aa: CSVGGNSNQPQHF; CDR3nt: TGCAGCGTTGGCGGGAATAGCAATCAGCCCCAGCATTTT
abundance: .; d_gene: .; j_gene: TRBJ2-2; v_gene: TRBV7-7; CDR3aa: CASSPGGVRGTGELFF; CDR3nt: TGTGCCAGCAGCCCGGGTGGCGTACGGGGCACCGGGGAGCTGTTTTTT
abundance: .; d_gene: TRBD2; j_gene: TRBJ2-3; v_gene: TRBV11-2; CDR3aa: CASSGGGLGDTQYF; CDR3nt: TGTGCCAGCAGCGGAGGTGGACTAGGAGATACGCAGTATTTT
abundance: .; d_gene: TRBD1; j_gene: TRBJ2-3; v_gene: TRBV5-1; CDR3aa: CASSPGQGGTDTQYF; CDR3nt: TGCGCCAGCAGCCCTGGACAGGGGGGTACAGATACGCAGTATTTT
abundance: .; d_gene: TRBD1; j_gene: TRBJ1-1; v_gene: TRBV28; CDR3aa: CASTEGDSPNTEAFF; CDR3nt: TGTGCCAGCACGGAAGGGGACAGCCCGAACACTGAAGCTTTCTTT
abundance: once; d_gene: .; j_gene: TRBJ1-3; v_gene: TRBV5-6; CDR3aa: CASSFKKFSGNTIYF; CDR3nt: TGTGCCAGCAGCTTTAAAAAATTTTCTGGAAACACCATATATTTT
abundance: .; d_gene: TRBD2; j_gene: TRBJ2-3; v_gene: TRBV6-4; CDR3aa: CASSPGLAGGPTDTQYF; CDR3nt: TGTGCCAGCAGCCCGGGACTAGCGGGAGGGCCAACAGATACGCAGTATTTT
abundance: .; d_gene: .; j_gene: TRBJ2-3; v_gene: TRBV7-9; CDR3aa: CASSSGGGGTDTQYF; CDR3nt: TGTGCCAGCAGCTCTGGAGGGGGCGGCACAGATACGCAGTATTTT
abundance: .; d_gene: TRBD2; j_gene: TRBJ2-7; v_gene: TRBV7-2; CDR3aa: CASSRAGDSYEQYF; CDR3nt: TGTGCCAGCAGCCGAGCGGGGGACTCCTACGAGCAGTACTTC
abundance: once; d_gene: .; j_gene: TRBJ1-2; v_gene: TRBV12-5; CDR3aa: CASGPQPGTLLIQNYGYTF; CDR3nt: TGTGCTAGTGGTCCTCAACCCGGGACACTATTAATCCAAAACTATGGCTACACCTTC
abundance: .; d_gene: .; j_gene: TRBJ1-1; v_gene: TRBV5-1; CDR3aa: CASSPAGGWTEAFF; CDR3nt: TGCGCCAGCAGCCCGGCGGGCGGGTGGACTGAAGCTTTCTTT
abundance: .; d_gene: .; j_gene: TRBJ2-7; v_gene: TRBV30; CDR3aa: CAWSEDSHEQYF; CDR3nt: TGTGCCTGGAGTGAAGACAGCCACGAGCAGTACTTC
abundance: .; d_gene: .; j_gene: TRBJ2-5; v_gene: TRBV5-4; CDR3aa: CASSAGRTGQETQYF; CDR3nt: TGTGCCAGCAGCGCGGGACGGACGGGACAAGAGACCCAGTACTTC